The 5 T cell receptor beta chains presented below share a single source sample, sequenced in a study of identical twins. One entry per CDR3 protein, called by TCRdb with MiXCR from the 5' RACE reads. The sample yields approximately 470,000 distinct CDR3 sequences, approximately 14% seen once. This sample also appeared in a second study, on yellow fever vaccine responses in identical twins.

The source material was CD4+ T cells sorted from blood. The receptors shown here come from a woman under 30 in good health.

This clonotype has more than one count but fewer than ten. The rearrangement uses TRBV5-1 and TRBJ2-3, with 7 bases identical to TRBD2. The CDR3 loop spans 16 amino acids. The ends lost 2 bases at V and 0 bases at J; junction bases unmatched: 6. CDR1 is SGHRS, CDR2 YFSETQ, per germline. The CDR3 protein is CASSFGSSGSTDTQYF. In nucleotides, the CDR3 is TGCGCCAGCAGCTTCGGGTCTAGCGGCAGCACAGATACGCAGTATTTT.

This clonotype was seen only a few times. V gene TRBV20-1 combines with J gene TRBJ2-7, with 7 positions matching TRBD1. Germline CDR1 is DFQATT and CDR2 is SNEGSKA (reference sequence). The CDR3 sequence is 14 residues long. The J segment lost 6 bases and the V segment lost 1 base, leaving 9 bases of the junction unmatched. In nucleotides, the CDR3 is TGCAGTGCTAGAGCTGGCAGGGCAGGGGGCGAGCAGTACTTC. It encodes CSARAGRAGGEQYF.

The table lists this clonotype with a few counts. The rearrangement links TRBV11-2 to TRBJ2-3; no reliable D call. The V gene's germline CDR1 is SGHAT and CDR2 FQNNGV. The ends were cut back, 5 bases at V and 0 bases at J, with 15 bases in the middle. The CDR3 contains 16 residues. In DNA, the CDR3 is TGTGCCAGCAGCCCGCGGTGGGCCTCTAGCACAGATACGCAGTATTTT. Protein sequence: CASSPRWASSTDTQYF.

The CDR3 loop is CASSFGGRGLAWDRETQYF. In DNA form, the CDR3 reads TGTGCCAGCAGTTTTGGGGGACGAGGACTAGCGTGGGACAGAGAGACCCAGTACTTC. This chain connects TRBV2 to TRBJ2-5; 9 bases align to TRBD2. The CDR3 covers 19 residues. Germline V gene data show CDR1 as SNHLY and CDR2 as FYNNEI. V gave up 5 bases and J gave up 4 bases; unmatched junction bases: 20. The full variable domain, in which reference TRBV2 and TRBJ2-5 provide the parts outside the CDR3, is EPEVTQTPSHQVTQMGQEVILRCVPISNHLYFYWYRQILGQKVEFLVSFYNNEISEKSEIFDDQFSVERPDGSNFTLKIRSTKLEDSAMYFCASSFGGRGLAWDRETQYFGPGTRLLVL.

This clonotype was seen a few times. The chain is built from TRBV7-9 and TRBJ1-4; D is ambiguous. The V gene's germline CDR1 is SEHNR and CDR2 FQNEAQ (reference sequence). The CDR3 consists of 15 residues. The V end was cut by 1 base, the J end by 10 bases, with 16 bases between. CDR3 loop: CASSLGWKDEGKLFF. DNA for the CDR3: TGTGCCAGCAGCTTAGGATGGAAAGATGAAGGAAAACTGTTTTTT.